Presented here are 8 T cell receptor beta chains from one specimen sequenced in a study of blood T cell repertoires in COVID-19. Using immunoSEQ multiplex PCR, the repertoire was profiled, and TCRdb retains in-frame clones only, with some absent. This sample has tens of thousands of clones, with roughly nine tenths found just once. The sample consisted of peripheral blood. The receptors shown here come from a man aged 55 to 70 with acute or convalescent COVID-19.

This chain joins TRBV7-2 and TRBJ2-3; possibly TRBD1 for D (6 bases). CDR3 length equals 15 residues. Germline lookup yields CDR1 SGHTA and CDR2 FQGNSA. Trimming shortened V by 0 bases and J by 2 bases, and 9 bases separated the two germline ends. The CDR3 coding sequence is TGTGCCAGCAGCTTAGCGGGGGCTACCACAGATACGCAGTATTTT. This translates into CASSLAGATTDTQYF.

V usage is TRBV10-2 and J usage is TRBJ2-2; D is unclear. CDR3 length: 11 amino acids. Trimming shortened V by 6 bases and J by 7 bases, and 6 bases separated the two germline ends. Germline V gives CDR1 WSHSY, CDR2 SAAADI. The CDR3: CASSRGGELFF. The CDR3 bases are TGCGCCAGCAGCAGAGGCGGGGAGCTGTTTTTT.

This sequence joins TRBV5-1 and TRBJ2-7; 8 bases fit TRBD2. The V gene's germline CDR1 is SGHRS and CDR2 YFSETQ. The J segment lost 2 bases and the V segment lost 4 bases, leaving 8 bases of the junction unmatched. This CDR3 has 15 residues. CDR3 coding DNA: TGCGCCAGCAGCCTTATTAGCGGGGCCACCTACGAGCAGTACTTC. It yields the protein CASSLISGATYEQYF.

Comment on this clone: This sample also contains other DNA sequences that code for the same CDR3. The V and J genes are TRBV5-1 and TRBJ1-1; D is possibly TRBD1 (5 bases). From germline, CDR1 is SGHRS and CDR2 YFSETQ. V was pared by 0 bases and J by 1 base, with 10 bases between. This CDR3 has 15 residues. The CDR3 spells CASSLGGTGNTEAFF. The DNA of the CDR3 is TGCGCCAGCAGCTTGGGAGGCACAGGGAACACTGAAGCTTTCTTT.

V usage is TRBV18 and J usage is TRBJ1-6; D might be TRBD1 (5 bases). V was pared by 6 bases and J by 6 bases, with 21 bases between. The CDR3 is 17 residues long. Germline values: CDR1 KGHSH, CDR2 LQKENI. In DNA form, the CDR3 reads TGTGCCAGCTCGCAGGTGCAGGGTCGAGGTTCTAATTCACCCCTCCACTTT. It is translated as CASSQVQGRGSNSPLHF.

CDR3 in DNA: TGTGCCAGCAGCTTGTCGACGGGGTACGAGCAGTACTTC. Protein: CASSLSTGYEQYF. The chain is built from TRBV11-2 and TRBJ2-7; TRBD2 might be the D (5 bases). Germline lookup yields CDR1 SGHAT and CDR2 FQNNGV. V lost 3 bases and J 4 bases, leaving 10 bases between the germline ends. The CDR3 contains 13 residues.

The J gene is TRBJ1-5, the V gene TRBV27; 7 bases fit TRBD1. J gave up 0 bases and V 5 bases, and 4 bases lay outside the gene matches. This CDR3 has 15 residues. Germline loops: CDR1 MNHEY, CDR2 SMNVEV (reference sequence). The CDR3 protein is CASSLDRASNQPQHF. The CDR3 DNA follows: TGTGCCAGCAGTCTCGACAGGGCTAGCAATCAGCCCCAGCATTTT.

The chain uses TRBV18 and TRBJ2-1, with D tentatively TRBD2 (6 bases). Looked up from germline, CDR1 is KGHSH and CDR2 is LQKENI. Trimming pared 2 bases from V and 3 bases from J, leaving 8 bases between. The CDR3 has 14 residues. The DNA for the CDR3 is TGTGCCAGCTCACCAGGAGGGCTCTACAATGAGCAGTTCTTC. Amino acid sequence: CASSPGGLYNEQFF.